This T cell receptor (beta chain) was recovered during a study of blood T cells in healthy people across ages. Study findings and constraints: Lack of knowledge of donor CMV status possibly confounded expanded clonotype changes. From one million sequenced T cells, diversity estimates were lower bounds.

Sample-barcoded 5' priming and a J-beta primer mix drove a second PCR of about 7 to 11 cycles. TCRdb passed the 5' RACE reads through MiXCR, listing each CDR3 protein once. This table has about 1,500,000 distinct CDR3 sequences, approximately 40% appearing once. This CDR3 has 15 residues. Germline V gene data show CDR1 as SGHRS and CDR2 as YFSETQ. Trimming cost V 4 bases and J 5 bases; bases outside gene matches: 6. This clonotype was counted a few times. Its antigen is not identified. No fewer than 6 million PBMCs went into each sample. Total RNA, at least 6 micrograms per sample, came from PBMCs. The sample comprised blood. This clonotype originated in a woman between 18 and 30 years old in good health. This rearrangement joins TRBV5-1 to TRBJ2-1; 10 bases match TRBD1. The chain's CDR3 is CASSVGQGRNNEQFF. The CDR3 nucleotides are TGCGCCAGCAGCGTGGGACAGGGGCGAAACAATGAGCAGTTCTTC.